This T cell receptor (beta chain) came from a study of control samples from healthy donors and cancer patients (dated by TCRdb to 2020 to 2022). Libraries were prepared through the immunoSEQ multiplex PCR assay. Imported from immuneACCESS, the table was reduced by TCRdb to in-frame sequences with V and J called. These copies leave out some clones; in studies compared against another copy, an unresolved V gene accounts for under half, and the cause of the remainder is not known. Present in this sample are 90,000 to 150,000 clones, about 91% of which were seen just once. Approximately 3.5% of the sample is in the top ten clones. Counted from cysteine to phenylalanine, this CDR3 has 15 amino acids. Only the CDR3 DNA is retained, 45 bases long and in frame from the first base. The germline ends are 9 bases apart after V is trimmed by 1 base and J by 0 bases. According to the germline V gene (reference sequence), CDR1 reads SEHNR and CDR2 reads FQNEAQ.

About this clone: Its antigen has not been determined. Qualities for individual bases were not recorded, and no much larger clone is one base off.

The rearranged segments are TRBV7-9 and TRBJ1-1, with no D gene named confidently. The sequence was obtained from a man aged 40-55 years in good health. The sample taken for sequencing was blood. This receptor has the CDR3 CASSLGANLNTEAFF. The nucleotide sequence reads TGTGCCAGCAGCTTAGGTGCAAACTTGAACACTGAAGCTTTCTTT.